This T cell receptor beta chain was recorded in a study of CD8+ T cells in alopecia areata listed by TCRdb under 2018. With respect to the entire study: Treated patients were enrolled in an open-label pilot trial of oral tofacitinib at 5 to 10 mg twice daily for moderate-to-severe alopecia areata. Biopsies were taken from tofacitinib-treated patients at baseline and again at 4 and 24 weeks into treatment, and several of those patients also had a later scalp biopsy. Clonality in the scalp was compared among normal scalp (n=4), patchy alopecia areata scalp (n=8), and alopecia totalis/universalis scalp (n=8). immunoSEQ multiplex PCR using 35 Vbeta forward primers and 13 Jbeta reverse primers was used to amplify TCRbeta CDR3 regions. To study T cell clonal expansion in alopecia areata, the researchers applied high-throughput TCRbeta sequencing to both the C3H/HeJ mouse model and human patients. RNA was obtained with the PAXgene miRNA kit for fixed scalp, the miRNeasy kit for PBMCs, and the RNeasy kit for mouse skin. Tofacitinib was administered for 6 to 18 months, and 6 months of follow-up off drug were then conducted to assess delayed response and recurrence. Scalp tissue and sorted CD4+ and CD8+ peripheral blood T cells from patchy and totalis/universalis alopecia areata patients and from healthy controls were covered by human TCRbeta sequencing. Broader findings and caveats from the paper: TCR sequences shared between patients were less clear than in mice, possibly partly because of HLA diversity in the patient population. Lesional scalp, especially in alopecia totalis/universalis, showed higher clonality and more expanded CD8+ clones than normal scalp, suggesting antigenic drive. Unlike mouse skin, which is dominated by gammadelta T cells, normal human skin has resident alphabeta T cells that are also sequenced, and this complicates analysis of the scalp TCR repertoire.

Libraries came from the immunoSEQ multiplex PCR assay. RNA was extracted from all samples and reverse transcribed into cDNA, which served as template for TCR sequencing. First-strand cDNA was synthesized with SuperScript III using a 2:1 mix of oligo-dT and random hexamers. Amplification bias was assessed with a synthetic immune receptor repertoire, and residual bias was removed computationally. The published analysis was carried out like this. Raw reads were preprocessed for error removal, and CDR3 was defined according to IMGT conventions as running from the conserved cysteine to phenylalanine. To get clonality, Shannon entropy was normalized by log2 of the number of productive unique TCRs and the result was subtracted from 1. Scalp TCRbeta sequences were cross-referenced with sorted blood CD4 and CD8 repertoires so that the CD4 or CD8 identity of scalp clones could be inferred. TCRdb obtained this table from immuneACCESS and retained in-frame rearrangements with V and J assigned. These tables miss some clones; where compared with another copy, unresolved V genes account for less than half of the shortfall, and the remainder is unexplained. The V and J calls and the clone size are those of that table, but D and trimming were determined from the DNA. In all, the sample holds some 150,000 clones, and around 50% of those were seen once. The biggest ten clones account for roughly 19% of the sample.

The CDR3 sequence holds 15 residues, the cysteine and phenylalanine included. Kept here is only the CDR3 DNA, which spans 45 bases and is read in frame from base 1. The CDR1 and CDR2 encoded by the germline V gene are SGHVS and FNYEAQ. V drops 5 bases and J drops 7 bases, leaving 15 bases in between. This sample's time point label indicates: baseline before oral tofacitinib. Lesional scalp punch biopsies and peripheral blood were obtained from alopecia areata patients. After PBMCs were isolated by density centrifugation and stained for CD3, CD4 and CD8, a FACSAria was used to sort CD4+ and CD8+ T cells. Of note for this clone: This clone's antigen is unknown. No per-base quality is available; no much larger clone lies one base away.

The chain is assembled from TRBV7-6 and TRBJ1-6; TRBD1 might be the D gene, on 6 matching bases. The sequence came from a human donor with alopecia areata. Sequencing was performed on CD8+ T cells sorted from blood, taken at week 0. Here the CDR3 is given as CASSPNTGWNSPLHF. The DNA reads as follows: TGTGCCAGCAGCCCGAACACAGGGTGGAATTCACCCCTCCACTTT.